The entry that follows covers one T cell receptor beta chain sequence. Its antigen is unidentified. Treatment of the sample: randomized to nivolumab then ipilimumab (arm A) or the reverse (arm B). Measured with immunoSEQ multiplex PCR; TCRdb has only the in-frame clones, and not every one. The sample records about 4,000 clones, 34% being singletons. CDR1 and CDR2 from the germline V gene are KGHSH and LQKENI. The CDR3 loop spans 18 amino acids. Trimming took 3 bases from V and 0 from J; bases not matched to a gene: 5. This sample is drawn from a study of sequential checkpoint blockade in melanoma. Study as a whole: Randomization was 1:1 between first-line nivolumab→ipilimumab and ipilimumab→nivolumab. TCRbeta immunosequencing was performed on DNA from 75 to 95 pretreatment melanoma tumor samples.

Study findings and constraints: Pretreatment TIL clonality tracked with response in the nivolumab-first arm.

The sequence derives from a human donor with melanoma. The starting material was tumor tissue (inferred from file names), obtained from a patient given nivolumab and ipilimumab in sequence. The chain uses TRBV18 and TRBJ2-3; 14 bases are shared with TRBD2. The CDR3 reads CASSPGLAGDGSTDTQYF. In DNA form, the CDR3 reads TGTGCCAGCTCACCGGGACTAGCGGGAGACGGTAGCACAGATACGCAGTATTTT.